The rows below give T cell receptor beta chains drawn from one sample of a study of control samples from healthy donors and cancer patients. TCRdb's copy holds only in-frame clones and misses some; the assay was immunoSEQ multiplex PCR. The sample includes about 31,000 clones, roughly 95% of them seen just once. Sequences were obtained from blood. Receptors were obtained from a man aged 55 to 70 in good health. Both conserved end residues are part of each CDR3.

v_gene,len,j_gene,CDR3aa
TRBV2,16,TRBJ1-3,CASSEGQGARGNTIYF
TRBV5-1,14,TRBJ1-3,CASSLGQGGNTIYF
TRBV20-1,14,TRBJ1-5,CSASKGGSNQPQHF
TRBV5-6,14,TRBJ1-1,CASSFWGREAEAFF
TRBV6-2/TRBV6-3,14,TRBJ1-2,CASSKIQEVYGYTF
TRBV11-2,15,TRBJ1-2,CASSLEWGSKGGYTF
TRBV28,13,TRBJ1-1,CASSWNRGSEAFF
TRBV10-3,15,TRBJ2-2,CAINSGTSGTGELFF
TRBV9,14,TRBJ2-4,CAPQRRGAVNIQYF
TRBV7-2,15,TRBJ1-2,CASSFLQSTDYGYTF
TRBV28,14,TRBJ1-4,CASSLIGPNEKLFF
TRBV7-9,15,TRBJ2-6,CASSRTNSGANVLTF
TRBV6-1,15,TRBJ2-5,CASSERQGLWETQYF
TRBV18,13,TRBJ2-1,CASSPILYNEQFF
TRBV3-1/TRBV3-2,19,TRBJ2-1,CASSLQGGGRGECYNEQFF
TRBV20-1,11,TRBJ1-2,CSARQGFGYTF
TRBV7-9,15,TRBJ2-4,CASSPGPAAKNIQYF
TRBV9,14,TRBJ2-5,CASSARRGQETQYF
TRBV2,15,TRBJ1-4,CASSEVGGTNEKLFF
TRBV4-3,17,TRBJ2-7,CASSQERGTIIPHEQYF
TRBV19,10,TRBJ1-2,CASGREGYTF
TRBV19,16,TRBJ2-1,CASSIGGQAPYNEQFF
TRBV25-1,14,TRBJ2-7,CASSDLGSSYEQYF
TRBV28,16,TRBJ1-1,CASSLPIGRGNTEAFF
TRBV7-6,15,TRBJ1-4,CASSLNTGRVEKLFF
TRBV10-1,16,TRBJ1-6,CASSVGKGVHNSPLHF
TRBV5-1,15,TRBJ1-5,CASSLTGGVNQPQHF
TRBV6-1,17,TRBJ1-5,CASSEAQGAGGNQPQHF
TRBV25-1,15,TRBJ2-3,CATSARDRSTDTQYF
TRBV10-3,13,TRBJ1-4,CAISESPGEKLFF
TRBV11-3,16,TRBJ1-1,CASSFFAGQTYTEAFF
TRBV10-2,16,TRBJ1-2,CASSIQPGQGTYGYTF
TRBV18,17,TRBJ1-5,CASSSFTTGGIDQPQHF
TRBV4-1,14,TRBJ1-1,CASSQGGLGTEAFF
TRBV5-1,14,TRBJ1-1,CASSLDRENTEAFF
TRBV27,15,TRBJ2-1,CASSLRRGLYNEQFF